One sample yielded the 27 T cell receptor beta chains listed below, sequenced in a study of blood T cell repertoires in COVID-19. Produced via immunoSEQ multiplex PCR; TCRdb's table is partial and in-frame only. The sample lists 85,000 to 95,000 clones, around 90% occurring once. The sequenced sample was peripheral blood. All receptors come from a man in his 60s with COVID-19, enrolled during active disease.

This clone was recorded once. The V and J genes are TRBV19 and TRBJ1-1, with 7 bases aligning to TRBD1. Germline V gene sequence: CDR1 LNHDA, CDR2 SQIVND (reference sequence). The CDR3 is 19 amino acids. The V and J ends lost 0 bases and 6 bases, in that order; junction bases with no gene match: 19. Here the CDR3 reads CASSIDSTLRTGVGAEAFF. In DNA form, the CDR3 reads TGTGCCAGTAGTATAGACTCAACCCTCCGAACAGGGGTAGGGGCTGAAGCTTTCTTT.

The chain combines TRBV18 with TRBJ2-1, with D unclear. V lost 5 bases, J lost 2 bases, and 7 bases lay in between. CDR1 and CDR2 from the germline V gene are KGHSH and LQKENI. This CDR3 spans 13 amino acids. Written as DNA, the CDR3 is TGTGCCAGCTCATCGACTCCCTACAATGAGCAGTTCTTC. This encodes CASSSTPYNEQFF.

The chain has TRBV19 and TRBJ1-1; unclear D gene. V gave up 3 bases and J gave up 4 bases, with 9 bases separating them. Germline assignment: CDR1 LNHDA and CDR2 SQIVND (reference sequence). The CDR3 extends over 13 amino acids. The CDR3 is CASSMFRGTEAFF. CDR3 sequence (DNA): TGTGCCAGTAGTATGTTTCGGGGCACTGAAGCTTTCTTT. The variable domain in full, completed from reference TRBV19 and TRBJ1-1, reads DGGITQSPKYLFRKEGQNVTLSCEQNLNHDAMYWYRQDPGQGLRLIYYSQIVNDFQKGDIAEGYSVSREKKESFPLTVTSAQKNPTAFYLCASSMFRGTEAFFGQGTRLTVV.

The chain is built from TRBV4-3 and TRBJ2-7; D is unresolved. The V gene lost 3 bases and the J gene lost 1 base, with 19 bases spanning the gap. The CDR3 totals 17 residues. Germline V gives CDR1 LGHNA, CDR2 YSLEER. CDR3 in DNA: TGCGCCAGCAGCCAGTGGTCCGACCCGACTTTTTCCTACGAGCAGTACTTC. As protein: CASSQWSDPTFSYEQYF.

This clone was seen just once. CDR3 nucleotide sequence: TGTGCCACCAGTGATTTTACAAGAAGCAATCAGCCCCAGCATTTT. Translation gives CATSDFTRSNQPQHF. The genes are TRBV24-1 and TRBJ1-5; D call uncertain. Germline CDR1 is KGHDR and CDR2 is SFDVKD. V dropped 1 base and J dropped 1 base, with 7 bases sitting between them. This CDR3 spans 15 amino acids.

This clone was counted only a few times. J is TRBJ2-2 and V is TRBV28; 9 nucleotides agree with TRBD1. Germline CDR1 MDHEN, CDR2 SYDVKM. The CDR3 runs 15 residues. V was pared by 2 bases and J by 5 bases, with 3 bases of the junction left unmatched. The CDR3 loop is CASSLNRGRTGELFF. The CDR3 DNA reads TGTGCCAGCAGTTTAAACAGGGGGCGAACCGGGGAGCTGTTTTTT.

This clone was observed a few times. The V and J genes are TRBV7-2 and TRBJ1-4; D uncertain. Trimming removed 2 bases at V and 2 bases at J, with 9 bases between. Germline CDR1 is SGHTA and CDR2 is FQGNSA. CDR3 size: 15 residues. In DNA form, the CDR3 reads TGTGCCAGCAGCTTAAACAGAGGGACTAATGAAAAACTGTTTTTT. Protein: CASSLNRGTNEKLFF.

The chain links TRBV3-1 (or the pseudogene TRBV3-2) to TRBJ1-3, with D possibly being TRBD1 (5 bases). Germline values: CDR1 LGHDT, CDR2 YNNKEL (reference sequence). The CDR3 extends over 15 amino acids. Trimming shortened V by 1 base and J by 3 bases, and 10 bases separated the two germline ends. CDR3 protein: CASSQGGGNGNTIYF. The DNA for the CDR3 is TGTGCCAGCAGCCAAGGTGGGGGGAATGGAAACACCATATATTTT.

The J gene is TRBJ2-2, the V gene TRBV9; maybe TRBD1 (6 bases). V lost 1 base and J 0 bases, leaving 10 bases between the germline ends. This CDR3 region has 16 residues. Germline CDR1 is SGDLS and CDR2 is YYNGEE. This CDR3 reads CASSVSGTPNTGELFF. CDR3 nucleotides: TGTGCCAGCAGCGTATCCGGGACACCGAACACCGGGGAGCTGTTTTTT.

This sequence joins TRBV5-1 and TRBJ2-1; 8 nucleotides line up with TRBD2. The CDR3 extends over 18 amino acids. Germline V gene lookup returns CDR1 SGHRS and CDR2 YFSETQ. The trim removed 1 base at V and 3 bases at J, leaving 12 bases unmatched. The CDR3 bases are TGCGCCAGCAGCTTGCCGAGCGGGAGCATCGCTGACTACAATGAGCAGTTCTTC. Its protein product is CASSLPSGSIADYNEQFF. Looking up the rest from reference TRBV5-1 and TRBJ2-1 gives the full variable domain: KAGVTQTPRYLIKTRGQQVTLSCSPISGHRSVSWYQQTPGQGLQFLFEYFSETQRNKGNFPGRFSGRQFSNSRSEMNVSTLELGDSALYLCASSLPSGSIADYNEQFFGPGTRLTVL.

The CDR3 nucleotides are TGCGCCAGCAGCCAAGATGCGGGACAGCTAACCTACGAGCAGTACTTC. It yields the protein CASSQDAGQLTYEQYF. The genes are TRBV4-3 and TRBJ2-7; a possible D gene is TRBD1 (7 bases). The germline V gene has CDR1 LGHNA and CDR2 YSLEER. The CDR3 totals 16 residues. V shed 0 bases and J shed 2 bases, with 14 bases lying between them.

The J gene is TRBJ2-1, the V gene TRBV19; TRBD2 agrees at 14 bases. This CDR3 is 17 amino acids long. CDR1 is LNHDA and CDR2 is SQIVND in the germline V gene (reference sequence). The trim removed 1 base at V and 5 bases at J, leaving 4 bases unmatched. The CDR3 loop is CASSIVKGLAGDNEQFF. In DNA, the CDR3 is TGTGCCAGTAGTATAGTAAAGGGACTAGCGGGAGACAATGAGCAGTTCTTC.

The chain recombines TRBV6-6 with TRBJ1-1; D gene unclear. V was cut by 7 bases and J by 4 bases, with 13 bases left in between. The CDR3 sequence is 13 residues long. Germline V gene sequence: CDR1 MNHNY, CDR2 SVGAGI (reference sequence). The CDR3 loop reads CASIGRESTEAFF. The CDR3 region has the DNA TGTGCCAGCATCGGTAGGGAGAGCACTGAAGCTTTCTTT.

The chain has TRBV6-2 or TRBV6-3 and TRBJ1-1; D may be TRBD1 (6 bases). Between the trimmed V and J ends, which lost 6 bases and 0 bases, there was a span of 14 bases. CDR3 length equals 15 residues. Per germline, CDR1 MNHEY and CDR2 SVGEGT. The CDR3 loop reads CASSSKGVLNTEAFF. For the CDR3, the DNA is TGTGCCAGCAGCTCGAAGGGGGTTTTGAACACTGAAGCTTTCTTT.

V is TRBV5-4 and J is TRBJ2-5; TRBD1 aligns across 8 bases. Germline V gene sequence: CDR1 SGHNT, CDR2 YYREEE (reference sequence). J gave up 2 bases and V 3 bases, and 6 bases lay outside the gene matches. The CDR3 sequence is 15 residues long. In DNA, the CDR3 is TGTGCCAGCAGCTCAGGACAGGGTTTACAAGAGACCCAGTACTTC. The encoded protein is CASSSGQGLQETQYF.

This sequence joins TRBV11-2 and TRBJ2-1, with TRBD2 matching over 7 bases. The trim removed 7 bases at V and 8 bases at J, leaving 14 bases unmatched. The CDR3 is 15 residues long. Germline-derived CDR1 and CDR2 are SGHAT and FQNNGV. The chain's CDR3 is CASTPRAGVIHEQFF. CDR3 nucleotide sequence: TGTGCCAGCACCCCGAGGGCGGGAGTAATCCATGAGCAGTTCTTC.

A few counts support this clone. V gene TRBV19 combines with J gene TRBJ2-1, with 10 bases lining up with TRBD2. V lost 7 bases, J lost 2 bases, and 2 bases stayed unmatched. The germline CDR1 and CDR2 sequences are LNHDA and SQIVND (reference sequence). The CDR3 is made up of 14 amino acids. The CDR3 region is CASKGLATYNEQFF. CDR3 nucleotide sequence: TGTGCCAGTAAGGGACTAGCGACCTACAATGAGCAGTTCTTC.

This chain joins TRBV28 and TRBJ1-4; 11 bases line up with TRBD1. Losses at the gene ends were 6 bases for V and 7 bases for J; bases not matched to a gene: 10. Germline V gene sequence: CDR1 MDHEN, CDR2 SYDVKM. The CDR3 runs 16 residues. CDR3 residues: CASSGLRGTGGEKLFF. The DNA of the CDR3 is TGTGCCAGCAGCGGGCTCCGCGGGACAGGGGGTGAAAAACTGTTTTTT.

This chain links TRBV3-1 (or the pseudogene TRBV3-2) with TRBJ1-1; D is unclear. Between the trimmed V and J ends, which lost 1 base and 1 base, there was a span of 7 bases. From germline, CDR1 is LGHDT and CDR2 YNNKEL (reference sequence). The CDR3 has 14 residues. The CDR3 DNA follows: TGTGCCAGCAGCCAAGCGAGCGGGAACACTGAAGCTTTCTTT. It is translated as CASSQASGNTEAFF.

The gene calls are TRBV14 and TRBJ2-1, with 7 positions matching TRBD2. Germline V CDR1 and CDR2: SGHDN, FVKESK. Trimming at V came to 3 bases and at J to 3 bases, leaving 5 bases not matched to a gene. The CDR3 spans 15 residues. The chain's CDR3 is CASSQGLTIYNEQFF. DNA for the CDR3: TGTGCCAGCAGCCAGGGACTAACTATCTACAATGAGCAGTTCTTC.

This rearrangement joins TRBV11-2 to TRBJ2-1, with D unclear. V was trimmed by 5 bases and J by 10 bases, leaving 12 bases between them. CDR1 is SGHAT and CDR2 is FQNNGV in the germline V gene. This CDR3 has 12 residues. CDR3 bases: TGTGCCAGCAGCCGAGAGGAAGTCGAGCAGTTCTTC. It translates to CASSREEVEQFF.

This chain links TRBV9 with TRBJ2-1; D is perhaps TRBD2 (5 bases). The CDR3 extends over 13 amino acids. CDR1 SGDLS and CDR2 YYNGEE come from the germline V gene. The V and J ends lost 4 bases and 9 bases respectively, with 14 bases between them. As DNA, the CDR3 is TGTGCCAGCAGCACGACCCTCGGGGTTGAGCAGTTCTTC. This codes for CASSTTLGVEQFF. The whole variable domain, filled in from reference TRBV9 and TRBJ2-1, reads DSGVTQTPKHLITATGQRVTLRCSPRSGDLSVYWYQQSLDQGLQFLIQYYNGEERAKGNILERFSAQQFPDLHSELNLSSLELGDSALYFCASSTTLGVEQFFGPGTRLTVL.

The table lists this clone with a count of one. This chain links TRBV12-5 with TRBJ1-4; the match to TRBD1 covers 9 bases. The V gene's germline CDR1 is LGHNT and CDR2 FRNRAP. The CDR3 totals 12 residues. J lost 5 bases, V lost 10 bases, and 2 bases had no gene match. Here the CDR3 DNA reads TGTGCTACCGGGACAGGGAATGAAAAACTGTTTTTT. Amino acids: CATGTGNEKLFF.

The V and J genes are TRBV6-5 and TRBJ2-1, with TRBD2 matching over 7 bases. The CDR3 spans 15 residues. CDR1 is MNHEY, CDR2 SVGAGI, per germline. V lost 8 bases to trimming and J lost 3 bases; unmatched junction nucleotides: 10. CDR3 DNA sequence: TGTGCCAGCCGACATCGGGGCGGGGGCTACAATGAGCAGTTCTTC. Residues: CASRHRGGGYNEQFF.

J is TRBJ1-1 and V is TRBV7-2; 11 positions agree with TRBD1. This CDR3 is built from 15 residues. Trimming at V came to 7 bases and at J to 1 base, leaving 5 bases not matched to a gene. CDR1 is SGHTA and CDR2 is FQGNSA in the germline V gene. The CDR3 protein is CASKGQGAPNTEAFF. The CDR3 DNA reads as TGTGCCAGCAAAGGACAGGGGGCTCCGAACACTGAAGCTTTCTTT. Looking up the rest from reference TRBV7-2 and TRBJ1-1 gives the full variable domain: GAGVSQSPSNKVTEKGKDVELRCDPISGHTALYWYRQSLGQGLEFLIYFQGNSAPDKSGLPSDRFSAERTGGSVSTLTIQRTQQEDSAVYLCASKGQGAPNTEAFFGQGTRLTVV.

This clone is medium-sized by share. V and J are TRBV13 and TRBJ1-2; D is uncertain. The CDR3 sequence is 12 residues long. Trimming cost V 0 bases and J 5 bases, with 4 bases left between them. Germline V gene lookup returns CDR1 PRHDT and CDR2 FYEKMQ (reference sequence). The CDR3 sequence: CASSLGEYGYTF. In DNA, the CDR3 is TGTGCCAGCAGCTTAGGGGAGTATGGCTACACCTTC.

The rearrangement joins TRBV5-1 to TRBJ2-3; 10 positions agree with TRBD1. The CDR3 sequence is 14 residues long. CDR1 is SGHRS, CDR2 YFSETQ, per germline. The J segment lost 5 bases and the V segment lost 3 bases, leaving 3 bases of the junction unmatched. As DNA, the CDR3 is TGCGCCAGCAGCTCCGGACAGGGGGAAGATACGCAGTATTTT. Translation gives CASSSGQGEDTQYF.